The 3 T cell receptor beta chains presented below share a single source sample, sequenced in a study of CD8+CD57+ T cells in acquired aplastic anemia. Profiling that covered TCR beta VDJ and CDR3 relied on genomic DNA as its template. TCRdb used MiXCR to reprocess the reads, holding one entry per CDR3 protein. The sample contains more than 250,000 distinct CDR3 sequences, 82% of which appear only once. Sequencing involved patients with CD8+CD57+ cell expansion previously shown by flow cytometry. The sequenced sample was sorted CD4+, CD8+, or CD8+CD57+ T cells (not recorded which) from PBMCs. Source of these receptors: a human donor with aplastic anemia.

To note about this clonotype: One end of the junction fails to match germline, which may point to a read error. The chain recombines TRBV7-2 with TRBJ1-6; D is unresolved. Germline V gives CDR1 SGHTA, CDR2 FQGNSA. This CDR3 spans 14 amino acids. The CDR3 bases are TGTGCCAGCAGCTTGACGTCCTATCACTCTCCCCTGCACTTT. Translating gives CASSLTSYHSPLHF. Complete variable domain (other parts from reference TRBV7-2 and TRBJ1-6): GAGVSQSPSNKVTEKGKDVELRCDPISGHTALYWYRQSLGQGLEFLIYFQGNSAPDKSGLPSDRFSAERTGGSVSTLTIQRTQQEDSAVYLCASSLTSYHSPLHFGNGTRLTVT.

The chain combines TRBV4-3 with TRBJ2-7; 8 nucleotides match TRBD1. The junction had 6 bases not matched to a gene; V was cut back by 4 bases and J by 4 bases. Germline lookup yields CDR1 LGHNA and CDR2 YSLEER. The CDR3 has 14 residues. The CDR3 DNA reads TGCGCCAGCAGCCCTTCCCGACAGGGGTACGAGCAGTACTTC. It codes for CASSPSRQGYEQYF.

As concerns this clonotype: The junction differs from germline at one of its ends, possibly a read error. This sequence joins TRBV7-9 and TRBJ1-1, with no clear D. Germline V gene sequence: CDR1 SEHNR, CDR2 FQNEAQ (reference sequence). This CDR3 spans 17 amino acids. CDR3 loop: CASSVVDYPQVNIEAFF. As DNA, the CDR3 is TGTGCCAGCAGCGTAGTCGACTATCCCCAGGTGAACATTGAAGCTTTCTTT.